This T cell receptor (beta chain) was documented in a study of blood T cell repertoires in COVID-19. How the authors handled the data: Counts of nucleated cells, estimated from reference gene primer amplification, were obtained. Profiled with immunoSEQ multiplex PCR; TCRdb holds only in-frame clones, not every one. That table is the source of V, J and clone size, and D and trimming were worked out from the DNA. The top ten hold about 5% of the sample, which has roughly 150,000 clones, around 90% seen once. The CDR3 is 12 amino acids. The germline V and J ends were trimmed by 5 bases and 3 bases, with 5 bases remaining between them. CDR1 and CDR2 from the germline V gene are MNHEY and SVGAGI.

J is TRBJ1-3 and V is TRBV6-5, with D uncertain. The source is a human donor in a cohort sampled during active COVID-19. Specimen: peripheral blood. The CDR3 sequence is CASSRGGNTIYF. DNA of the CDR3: TGTGCCAGCAGTCGGGGTGGAAACACCATATATTTT.